These T cell receptor beta chains were read from a single sample in a study of T cell repertoires in cytomegalovirus infection. MiXCR was run by TCRdb on the reads, yielding one entry per CDR3 protein. The sample carries around 530,000 distinct CDR3 sequences, 26% recorded once. Sequencing was carried out using PBMCs. The receptors originated from a human donor in good health (CMV status not recorded). Some clones in this sample may be carry-over from other donors' samples. The CDR3 runs from the conserved cysteine through the conserved F or W. Fields, in order: clone size, CDR3 length, J gene, V gene, CDR3 protein. Clone sizes are given selectively: once, few, many, or a class where the clone is expanded.

>many|12|TRBJ2-7|TRBV7-2
CASSLNRYEQYF
>few|14|TRBJ2-5|TRBV6-1
CASSAGLVIETQYF
>.|16|TRBJ2-7|TRBV6-5
CASSYGGRRGSYEQYF
>many|13|TRBJ2-1|TRBV7-2
CASSAVPDNEQFF
>few|16|TRBJ1-1|TRBV11-2
CASSPTGGHRNTEAFF
>.|18|TRBJ2-1|TRBV7-2
CASSLEPSGLRSYNEQFF
>.|13|TRBJ2-3|TRBV7-2
CASSSIITDAQYF
>few|13|TRBJ2-3|TRBV20-1
CSADQGALGPQYF
>.|16|TRBJ2-5|TRBV6-6
CASSYSTSGRGETQYF
>few|17|TRBJ2-1|TRBV5-5
CASGTSGSWGNHGEQFF
>few|15|TRBJ1-1|TRBV12-3/TRBV12-4
CASSLMGRGRSEAFF
>few|16|TRBJ2-2|TRBV23-1
CASSIPATRNTGELFF
>few|18|TRBJ1-1|TRBV11-2
CASSTPFRDRGRDTEAFF
>many|18|TRBJ2-1|TRBV7-2
CASSLGWGASGSYNEQFF
>.|15|TRBJ1-3|TRBV6-5
CASSYQGASGNTIYF
>.|13|TRBJ2-1|TRBV6-2/TRBV6-3
CASSYSPVNEQFF
>.|16|TRBJ1-5|TRBV12-3/TRBV12-4
CASSHQTGRGNQPQHF
>.|13|TRBJ2-1|TRBV20-1
CSAREGAYNEQFF
>few|13|TRBJ1-2|TRBV10-3
CAKSTGPNYGYTF
>few|15|TRBJ2-5|TRBV7-2
CASSAPGTGVETQYF
>few|16|TRBJ2-2|TRBV7-4
CASSFFAGGPTGELFF
>many|14|TRBJ2-3|TRBV5-1
CASSLQEGTDTQYF
>.|14|TRBJ2-2|TRBV6-2/TRBV6-3
CASSALLNTGELFF
>.|16|TRBJ2-1|TRBV24-1
CATSDYGTSGYNEQFF
>.|17|TRBJ2-2|TRBV12-3/TRBV12-4
CASRTGRGSANTGELFF
>.|16|TRBJ1-2|TRBV4-2
CASSQDIVSAYYGYTF
>few|16|TRBJ2-1|TRBV6-2/TRBV6-3
CATAMELVLSYNEQFF
>.|14|TRBJ2-1|TRBV19
CASSMAWQGNEQFF
>.|14|TRBJ1-1|TRBV15
CATSGGRGNTEAFF
>few|13|TRBJ1-5|TRBV12-3/TRBV12-4
CASSLEFNQPQHF
>.|16|TRBJ2-2|TRBV28
CASSFGPDRGTGELFF
>.|15|TRBJ2-1|TRBV28
CASSSSGGPRNEQFF
>many|16|TRBJ1-1|TRBV7-2
CASSPHGTGGNTEAFF
>.|15|TRBJ1-2|TRBV3-1
CASSQVSRLSYGYTF
>few|14|TRBJ2-2|TRBV7-2
CASSLALTAGELFF